This T cell receptor beta chain emerged from a study of blood T cell repertoires in COVID-19. For the study at large: Nucleic acid was either cDNA or gDNA, and it came from T cells, B-cell-depleted T cells, or PBMCs.

Sequenced by immunoSEQ multiplex PCR; TCRdb stores in-frame clones only, minus some. The sample consists of about 340,000 clones, approximately 83% of them appearing once. In germline, CDR1 is MNHEY, CDR2 SMNVEV (reference sequence). The CDR3 consists of 15 residues. V shed 2 bases, J shed 3 bases, and the junction held 7 bases outside the gene matches. The gene calls are TRBV27 and TRBJ2-7; 7 bases are shared with TRBD2. Sequencing was done on a sample of PBMCs or T cells enriched from blood (not recorded which). This sequence was found in a woman in her thirties or forties with acute COVID-19. CDR3: CASSLNRDYGYEQYF. The CDR3 coding sequence is TGTGCCAGCAGTTTAAACCGGGACTACGGCTACGAGCAGTACTTC.